The 25 T cell receptor beta chains below come from one sample, sequenced in a study of regulatory T cells in long-lasting Graves disease. Libraries of TCR beta came from iRepertoire HTBI primers plus Arm-PCR of CDR3 regions. One entry per CDR3 protein results from TCRdb running MiXCR on the multiplex PCR reads. The repertoire holds 620,000 or so distinct CDR3 sequences, with roughly 16% as singletons. The sample's time point: newly diagnosed GD, antithyroid drugs for less than 3 months. Making the TCR library involved RNA that had been extracted from PBMCs. The sample also formed part of further work on T cells in Graves' hyperthyroidism and ophthalmopathy.

This sample comprised peripheral blood mononuclear cells (PBMCs), obtained at new diagnosis, from a patient treated with antithyroid drugs. These receptors all stem from a woman between 25 and 40 years old with Graves disease.

Many counts were recorded for this clonotype. DNA for the CDR3: TGTGCCAGCAGTTACTTAGGGACTAGCTCTCAACAGTTCTTC. Translated, it gives CASSYLGTSSQQFF. The rearrangement joins TRBV6-2 or TRBV6-3 to TRBJ2-1; 9 bases are shared with TRBD2. CDR1 MNHEY and CDR2 SVGEGT come from the germline V gene. There are 14 residues in the CDR3. Trimming at V came to 1 base and at J to 13 bases, leaving 8 bases not matched to a gene.

With regard to this clonotype: A read error may explain this, as a much larger clone is one base away. V gene TRBV5-5 combines with J gene TRBJ2-7; possible D gene TRBD2, 5 bases. Germline CDR1 reads SGHKS; CDR2 reads YYEKEE (reference sequence). CDR3 size: 14 residues. The CDR3 spells CANSRPGSSYEQYF. The CDR3 coding sequence is TGTGCCAACAGCCGTCCGGGGAGCTCCTACGAGCAGTACTTC.

This clonotype was seen at least ten times. The CDR3, as DNA: TGTGCCAGCAGTGCACACCGTGGCAGCTACGAGCAGTACTTC. Protein sequence: CASSAHRGSYEQYF. The gene calls are TRBV12-3 or TRBV12-4 and TRBJ2-7; D call uncertain. V dropped 5 bases and J dropped 3 bases, with 14 bases sitting between them. The CDR3 consists of 14 residues.

V usage is TRBV20-1 and J usage is TRBJ2-1; TRBD2 matches at 12 bases. CDR3 length: 14 residues. Germline CDR1 reads DFQATT; CDR2 reads SNEGSKA (reference sequence). After removal of 4 bases from V and 4 bases from J, the junction contained 2 bases not matched to a gene. The CDR3 is CSAIGLAGYNEQFF. The CDR3 nucleotides read TGCAGTGCTATTGGACTAGCGGGATACAATGAGCAGTTCTTC.

Of note for this clonotype: A far larger clone is one nucleotide away, so this likely arose from a read error. The chain couples TRBV12-3 or TRBV12-4 to TRBJ2-3; D gene uncertain. The J call may be mistaken, given a closer DNA end match to TRBJ1-1. This CDR3 comprises 12 residues. CDR3 loop: CASTFKSTEAFF. Here the CDR3 DNA reads TGTGCCAGCACCTTCAAGAGCACTGAAGCTTTCTTT.

In its sample, this clonotype was seen a few times. The chain uses TRBV19 and TRBJ1-5; a weak D match, TRBD1 (5 bases). Germline CDR1 LNHDA, CDR2 SQIVND (reference sequence). The CDR3 length is 13 residues. V lost 6 bases, J lost 6 bases, and 12 bases lay in between. The CDR3 nucleotides read TGTGCCAGTAGGAAAGGGGCCAGTCAGCCCCAGCATTTT. This encodes CASRKGASQPQHF. The full variable domain, rest sourced from reference TRBV19 and TRBJ1-5, is DGGITQSPKYLFRKEGQNVTLSCEQNLNHDAMYWYRQDPGQGLRLIYYSQIVNDFQKGDIAEGYSVSREKKESFPLTVTSAQKNPTAFYLCASRKGASQPQHFGDGTRLSIL.

Points on this clonotype: A much larger clone sits a single nucleotide away, making a read error possible. The gene calls are TRBV7-2 and TRBJ1-6; D gene uncertain. The CDR3 spans 15 residues. With 8 bases removed from V and 7 bases from J, the gap between germline ends came to 18 bases. Germline CDR1 SGHTA, CDR2 FQGNSA. The CDR3 bases are TGTGCCAGCGGTGACTCCCACGTACGCAATTCACCCCTCCACTTT. Translated, it gives CASGDSHVRNSPLHF.

At least ten counts were recorded for this clonotype. This chain links TRBV2 with TRBJ1-1; no reliable D call. There are 13 residues in the CDR3. V was cut by 8 bases and J by 4 bases, with 14 bases left in between. Germline-derived CDR1 and CDR2 are SNHLY and FYNNEI. CDR3 nucleotide sequence: TGTGCCAGCGCGACGAGGGAACGCACTGAAGCTTTCTTT. Translating it yields CASATRERTEAFF.

A few counts support this clonotype. V gene TRBV28 combines with J gene TRBJ2-1; tentatively, D is TRBD2 (5 bases). In germline, CDR1 is MDHEN, CDR2 SYDVKM. V was trimmed by 5 bases and J by 9 bases, leaving 11 bases between them. This CDR3 is 12 amino acids long. In DNA, the CDR3 is TGTGCCAGCAGTGGAGGAAGAGGTGAGCAGTTCTTC. Translating gives CASSGGRGEQFF.

The chain carries TRBV30 and TRBJ2-5, with a tentative D call TRBD2 (6 bases). Germline CDR1 GTSNPN, CDR2 SVGIG (reference sequence). V lost 4 bases to trimming and J lost 5 bases, with 14 bases between them. The CDR3 covers 13 residues. Written as DNA, the CDR3 is TGTGCCTGGACGGGGGACTTAGGGGAGACCCAGTACTTC. It specifies CAWTGDLGETQYF.

This clonotype was recorded many times. DNA for the CDR3: TGTGCCAGCAGCCCAAACAGGAGCTCCTACGAGCAGTACTTC. It yields the protein CASSPNRSSYEQYF. The chain has TRBV7-8 and TRBJ2-7; a possible D gene is TRBD1 (5 bases). The length of the CDR3 is 14 residues. Trimming took off 5 bases at V and 0 bases at J, with 11 bases between the two ends. Germline V gene sequence: CDR1 SGHVS, CDR2 FQNEAQ.

This clonotype was counted ten times or more. The chain links TRBV28 to TRBJ2-7; TRBD2 is a possible D gene (5 bases). The CDR3 runs 15 residues. V was clipped by 2 bases and J by 3 bases, with 14 bases between them. CDR1 and CDR2 (germline): MDHEN, SYDVKM. CDR3: CASSLRTPGNYEQYF. DNA for the CDR3: TGTGCCAGCAGTTTACGGACTCCGGGGAACTACGAGCAGTACTTC.

This clonotype was counted many times. The chain recombines TRBV5-1 with TRBJ2-1, with 12 bases matching TRBD2. The ends lost 8 bases at V and 7 bases at J; junction bases unmatched: 7. The CDR3 loop spans 14 amino acids. The V gene's germline CDR1 is SGHRS and CDR2 YFSETQ. The CDR3 region has the DNA TGCGCCAGATTGGGACTAGCGGGCAGGAATGAGCAGTTCTTC. This gives the protein CARLGLAGRNEQFF. Drawing the rest from reference TRBV5-1 and TRBJ2-1, the complete variable domain is KAGVTQTPRYLIKTRGQQVTLSCSPISGHRSVSWYQQTPGQGLQFLFEYFSETQRNKGNFPGRFSGRQFSNSRSEMNVSTLELGDSALYLCARLGLAGRNEQFFGPGTRLTVL.

This clonotype was observed a handful of times. The rearrangement uses TRBV6-1 and TRBJ2-5, with D unresolved. V lost 6 bases and J 4 bases, leaving 21 bases between the germline ends. Germline V gene data show CDR1 as MNHNS and CDR2 as SASEGT. The CDR3 totals 16 residues. CDR3 sequence reads: CASSRAMGPLGETQYF. For the CDR3, the DNA is TGTGCCAGCAGCCGGGCGATGGGCCCTCTGGGAGAGACCCAGTACTTC.

The chain links TRBV24-1 to TRBJ2-3, with TRBD2 identical over 10 bases. Germline V gene lookup returns CDR1 KGHDR and CDR2 SFDVKD. The CDR3 covers 16 residues. V shed 3 bases, J shed 3 bases, and the junction held 5 bases outside the gene matches. The CDR3 region is CATSDITSGETDTQYF. CDR3 sequence (DNA): TGTGCCACCAGTGATATCACTAGCGGGGAAACAGATACGCAGTATTTT.

V is TRBV4-1 and J is TRBJ2-1, with 13 bases identical to TRBD2. After removal of 4 bases from V and 9 bases from J, the junction contained 6 bases not matched to a gene. The CDR3 extends over 15 amino acids. Germline V gene sequence: CDR1 MGHRA, CDR2 YSYEKL. DNA for the CDR3: TGCGCCAGCAGCCCCGGACTAGCGGGAGCGGGTGAGCAGTTCTTC. Translating it yields CASSPGLAGAGEQFF.

This clonotype was counted between two and nine times. The V call is TRBV15, the J call TRBJ2-7; no firm D call. Germline V gene sequence: CDR1 LNHNV, CDR2 YYDKDF (reference sequence). Trimming left V 0 bases short and J 6 bases short, with 15 bases between. This CDR3 comprises 15 residues. CDR3 nucleotides: TGTGCCACCAGCAGAGATCCGGTGTTGCGGACCGAGCAGTACTTC. Encoded protein: CATSRDPVLRTEQYF.

The chain recombines TRBV5-5 with TRBJ2-7; 8 nucleotides agree with TRBD1. J gave up 3 bases and V 3 bases, and 14 bases lay outside the gene matches. This CDR3 is 17 amino acids long. Germline CDR1 is SGHKS and CDR2 is YYEKEE (reference sequence). The CDR3: CASSSTYLGTGSYEQYF. The DNA of the CDR3 is TGTGCCAGCAGCTCGACGTACCTCGGGACAGGAAGCTACGAGCAGTACTTC.

This clonotype was counted many times. The V gene is TRBV28, the J gene TRBJ2-7; D is undetermined. Trimming removed 6 bases at V and 2 bases at J, with 14 bases between. This CDR3 is built from 14 residues. Germline V gene lookup returns CDR1 MDHEN and CDR2 SYDVKM. The CDR3 protein is CASRVGGDPYEQYF. The CDR3 region has the DNA TGTGCCAGCAGGGTAGGTGGAGATCCCTACGAGCAGTACTTC.

This clonotype has only a few counts. This chain links TRBV11-2 with TRBJ1-4; 7 nucleotides line up with TRBD1. The ends lost 1 base at V and 7 bases at J; junction bases unmatched: 3. Germline V gene sequence: CDR1 SGHAT, CDR2 FQNNGV. The CDR3 spans 14 residues. The CDR3 DNA is TGTGCCAGCAGCTTAGCACAGGGGCTTGAAAAACTGTTTTTT. This encodes CASSLAQGLEKLFF.

There are many counts of this clonotype. The chain joins TRBV28 to TRBJ2-7; weak D call: TRBD2 (5 bases). V was shortened by 9 bases and J by 3 bases, with 9 bases between the two germline ends. The CDR3 extends over 11 amino acids. Germline V gene sequence: CDR1 MDHEN, CDR2 SYDVKM. CDR3 residues: CASEGLYEQYF. In DNA, the CDR3 is TGTGCCAGTGAGGGTCTCTACGAGCAGTACTTC.

This clonotype was seen at least ten times. The J gene is TRBJ1-1, the V gene TRBV12-3 or TRBV12-4, with D possibly being TRBD1 (5 bases). The CDR3 spans 13 residues. Trimming cost V 3 bases and J 12 bases, with 17 bases left between them. Written as DNA, the CDR3 is TGTGCCAGCAGTTTTGGGGGAGGCAGAAATCCTTTCTTT. This translates into CASSFGGGRNPFF.

At least ten counts were recorded for this clonotype. The J gene is TRBJ2-1, the V gene TRBV11-2, with 9 bases that match TRBD2. Germline V CDR1 and CDR2: SGHAT, FQNNGV. The CDR3 is 16 amino acids. The ends lost 3 bases at V and 2 bases at J; junction bases unmatched: 5. The CDR3 DNA reads as TGTGCCAGCAGCTTCATAGCGGGAGTAACCTACAATGAGCAGTTCTTC. Protein product: CASSFIAGVTYNEQFF.

The V gene is TRBV30, the J gene TRBJ2-1; D perhaps matches TRBD1 (6 bases). This CDR3 has 11 amino acids. From germline, CDR1 is GTSNPN and CDR2 SVGIG (reference sequence). V was trimmed by 8 bases and J by 8 bases, leaving 13 bases between them. The CDR3 region is CAGKQGHEQFF. CDR3 coding DNA: TGTGCCGGAAAACAGGGACATGAGCAGTTCTTC.

This chain connects TRBV3-1 to TRBJ1-1; 7 bases agree with TRBD1. Germline loops: CDR1 LGHDT, CDR2 YNNKEL (reference sequence). Trimming cost V 7 bases and J 6 bases; bases outside gene matches: 11. CDR3 length equals 14 residues. The CDR3 DNA sequence: TGTGCCAGCACCTTCCAGTTCGGGACAGCTGAAGCTTTCTTT. Translation: CASTFQFGTAEAFF.